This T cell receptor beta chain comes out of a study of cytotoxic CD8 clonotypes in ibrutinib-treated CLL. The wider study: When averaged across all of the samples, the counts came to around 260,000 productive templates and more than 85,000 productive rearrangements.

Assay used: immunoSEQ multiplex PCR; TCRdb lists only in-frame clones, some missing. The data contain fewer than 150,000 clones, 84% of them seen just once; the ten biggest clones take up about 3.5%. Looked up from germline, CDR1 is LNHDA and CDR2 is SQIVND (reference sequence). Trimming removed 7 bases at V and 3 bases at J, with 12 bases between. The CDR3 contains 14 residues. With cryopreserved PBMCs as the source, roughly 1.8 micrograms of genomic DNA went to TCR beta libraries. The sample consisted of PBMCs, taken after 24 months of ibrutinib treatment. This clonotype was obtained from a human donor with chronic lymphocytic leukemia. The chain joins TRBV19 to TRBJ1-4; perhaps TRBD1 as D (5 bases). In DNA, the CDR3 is TGTGCCAGTAATGGGAGGGGCCCTAATGAAAAACTGTTTTTT. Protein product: CASNGRGPNEKLFF.